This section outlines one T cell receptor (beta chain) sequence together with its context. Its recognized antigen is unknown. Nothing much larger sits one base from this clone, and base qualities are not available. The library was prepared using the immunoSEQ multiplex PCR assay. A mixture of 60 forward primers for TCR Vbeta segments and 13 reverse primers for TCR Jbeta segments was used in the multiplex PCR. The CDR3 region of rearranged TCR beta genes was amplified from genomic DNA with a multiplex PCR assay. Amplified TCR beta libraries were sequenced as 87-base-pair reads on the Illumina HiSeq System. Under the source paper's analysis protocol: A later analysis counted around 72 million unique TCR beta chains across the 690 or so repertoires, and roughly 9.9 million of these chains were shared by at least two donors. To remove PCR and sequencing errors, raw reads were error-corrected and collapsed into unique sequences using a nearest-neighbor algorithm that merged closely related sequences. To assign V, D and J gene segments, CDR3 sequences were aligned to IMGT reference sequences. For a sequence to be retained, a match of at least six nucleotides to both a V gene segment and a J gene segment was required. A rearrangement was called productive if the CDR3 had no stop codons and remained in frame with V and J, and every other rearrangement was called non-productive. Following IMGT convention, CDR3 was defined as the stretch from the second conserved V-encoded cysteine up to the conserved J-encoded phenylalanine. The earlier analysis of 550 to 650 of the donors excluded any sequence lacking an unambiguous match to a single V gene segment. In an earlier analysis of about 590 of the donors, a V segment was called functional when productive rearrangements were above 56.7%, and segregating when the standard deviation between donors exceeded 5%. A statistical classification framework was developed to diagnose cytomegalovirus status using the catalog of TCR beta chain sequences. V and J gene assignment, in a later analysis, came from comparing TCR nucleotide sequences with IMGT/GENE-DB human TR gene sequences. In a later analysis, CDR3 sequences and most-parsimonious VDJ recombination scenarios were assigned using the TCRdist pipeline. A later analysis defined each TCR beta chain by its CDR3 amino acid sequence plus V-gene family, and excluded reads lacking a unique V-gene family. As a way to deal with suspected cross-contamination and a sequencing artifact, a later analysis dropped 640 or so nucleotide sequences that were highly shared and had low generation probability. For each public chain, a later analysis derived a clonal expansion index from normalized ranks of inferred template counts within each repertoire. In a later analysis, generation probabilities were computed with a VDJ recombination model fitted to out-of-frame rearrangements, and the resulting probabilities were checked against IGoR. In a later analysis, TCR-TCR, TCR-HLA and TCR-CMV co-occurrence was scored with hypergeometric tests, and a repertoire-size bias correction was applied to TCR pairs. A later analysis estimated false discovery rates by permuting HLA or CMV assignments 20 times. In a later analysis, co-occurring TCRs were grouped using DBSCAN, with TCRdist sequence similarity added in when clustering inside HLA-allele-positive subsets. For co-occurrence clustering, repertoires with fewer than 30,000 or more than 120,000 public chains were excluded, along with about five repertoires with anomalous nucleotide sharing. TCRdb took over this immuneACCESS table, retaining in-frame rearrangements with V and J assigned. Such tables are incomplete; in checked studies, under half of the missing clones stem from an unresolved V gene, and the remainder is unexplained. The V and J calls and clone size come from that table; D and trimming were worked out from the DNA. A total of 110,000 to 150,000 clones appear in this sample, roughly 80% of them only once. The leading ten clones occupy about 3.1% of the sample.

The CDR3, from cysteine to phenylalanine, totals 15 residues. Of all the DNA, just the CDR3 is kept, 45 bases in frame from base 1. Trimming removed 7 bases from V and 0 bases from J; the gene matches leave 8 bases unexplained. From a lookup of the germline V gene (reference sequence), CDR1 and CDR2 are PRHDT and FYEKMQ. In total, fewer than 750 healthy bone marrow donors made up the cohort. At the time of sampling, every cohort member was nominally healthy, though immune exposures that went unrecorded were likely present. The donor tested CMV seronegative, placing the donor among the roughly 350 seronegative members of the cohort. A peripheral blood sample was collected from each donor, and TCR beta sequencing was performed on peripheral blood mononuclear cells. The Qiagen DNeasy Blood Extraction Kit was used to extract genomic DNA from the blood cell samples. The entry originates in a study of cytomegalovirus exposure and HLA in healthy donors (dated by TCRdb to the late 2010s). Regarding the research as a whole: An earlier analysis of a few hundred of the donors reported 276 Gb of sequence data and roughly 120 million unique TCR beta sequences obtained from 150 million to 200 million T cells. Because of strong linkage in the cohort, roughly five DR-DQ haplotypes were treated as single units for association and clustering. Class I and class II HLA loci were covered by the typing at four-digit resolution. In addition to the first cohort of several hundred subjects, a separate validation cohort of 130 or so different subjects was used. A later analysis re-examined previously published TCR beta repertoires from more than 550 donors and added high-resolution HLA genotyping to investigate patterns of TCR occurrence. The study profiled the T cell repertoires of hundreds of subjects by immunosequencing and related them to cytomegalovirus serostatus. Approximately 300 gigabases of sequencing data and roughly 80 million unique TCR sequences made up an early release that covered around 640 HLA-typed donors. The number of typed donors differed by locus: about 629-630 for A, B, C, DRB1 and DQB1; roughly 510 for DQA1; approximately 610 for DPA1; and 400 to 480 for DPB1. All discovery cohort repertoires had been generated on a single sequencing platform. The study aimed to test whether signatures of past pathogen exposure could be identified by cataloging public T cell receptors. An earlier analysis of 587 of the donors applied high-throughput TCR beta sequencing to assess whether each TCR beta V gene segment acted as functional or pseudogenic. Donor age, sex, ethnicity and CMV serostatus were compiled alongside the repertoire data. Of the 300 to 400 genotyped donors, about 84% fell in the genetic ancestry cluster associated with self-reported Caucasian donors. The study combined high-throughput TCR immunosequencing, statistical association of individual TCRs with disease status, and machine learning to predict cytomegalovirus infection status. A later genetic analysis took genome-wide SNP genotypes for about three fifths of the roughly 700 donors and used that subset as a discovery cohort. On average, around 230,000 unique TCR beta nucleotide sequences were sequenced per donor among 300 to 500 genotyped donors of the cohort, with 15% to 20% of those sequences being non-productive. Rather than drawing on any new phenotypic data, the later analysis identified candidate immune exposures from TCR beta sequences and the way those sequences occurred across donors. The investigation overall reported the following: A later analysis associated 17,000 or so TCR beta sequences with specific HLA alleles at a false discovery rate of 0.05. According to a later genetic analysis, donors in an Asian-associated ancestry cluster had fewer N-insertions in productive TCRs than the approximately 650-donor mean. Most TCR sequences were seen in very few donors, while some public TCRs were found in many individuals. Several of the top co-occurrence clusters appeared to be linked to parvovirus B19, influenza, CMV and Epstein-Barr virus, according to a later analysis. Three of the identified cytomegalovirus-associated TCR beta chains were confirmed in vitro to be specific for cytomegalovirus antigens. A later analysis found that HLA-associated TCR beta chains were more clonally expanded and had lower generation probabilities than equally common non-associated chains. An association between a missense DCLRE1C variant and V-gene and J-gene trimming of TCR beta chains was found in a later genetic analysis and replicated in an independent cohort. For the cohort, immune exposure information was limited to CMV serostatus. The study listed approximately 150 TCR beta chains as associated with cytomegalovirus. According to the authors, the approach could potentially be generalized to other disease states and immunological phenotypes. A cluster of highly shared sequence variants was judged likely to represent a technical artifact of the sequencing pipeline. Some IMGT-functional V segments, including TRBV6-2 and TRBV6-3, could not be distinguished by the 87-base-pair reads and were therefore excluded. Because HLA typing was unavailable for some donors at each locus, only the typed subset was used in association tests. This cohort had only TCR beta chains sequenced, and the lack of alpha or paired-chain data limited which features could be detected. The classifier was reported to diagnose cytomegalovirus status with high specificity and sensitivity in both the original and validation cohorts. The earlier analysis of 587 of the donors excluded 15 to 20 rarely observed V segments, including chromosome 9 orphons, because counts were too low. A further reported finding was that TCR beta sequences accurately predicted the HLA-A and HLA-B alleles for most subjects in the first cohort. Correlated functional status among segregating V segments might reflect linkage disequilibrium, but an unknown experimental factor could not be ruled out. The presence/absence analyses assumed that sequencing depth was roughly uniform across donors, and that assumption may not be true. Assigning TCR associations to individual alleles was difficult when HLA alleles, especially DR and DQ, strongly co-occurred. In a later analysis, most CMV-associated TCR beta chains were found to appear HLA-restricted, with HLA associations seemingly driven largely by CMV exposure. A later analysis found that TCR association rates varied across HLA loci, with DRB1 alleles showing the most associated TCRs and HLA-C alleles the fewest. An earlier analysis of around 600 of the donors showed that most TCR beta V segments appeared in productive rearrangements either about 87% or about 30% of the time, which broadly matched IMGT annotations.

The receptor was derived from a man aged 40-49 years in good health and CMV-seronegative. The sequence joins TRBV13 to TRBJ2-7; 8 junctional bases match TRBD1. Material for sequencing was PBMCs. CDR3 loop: CASTSGTGLSYEQYF. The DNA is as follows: TGTGCCAGCACCTCCGGGACAGGTCTCTCCTACGAGCAGTACTTC.